What follows is one T cell receptor (beta chain) and its context. Its antigen is unidentified. Sequencing used immunoSEQ multiplex PCR; TCRdb keeps in-frame clones, though not all of them. The sample records 55,000 to 75,000 clones, approximately 86% being singletons. Trimming removed 4 bases from V and 2 bases from J, with 12 bases in between. This CDR3 is 14 amino acids long. Germline loops: CDR1 SGHRS, CDR2 YFSETQ. This sample is drawn from a study of OX40 agonist ivuxolimab in advanced cancers. Study-wide findings and caveats: Dosing at 0.1 to 3.0 mg/kg was accompanied by clonal expansion of CD4+ and CD8+ blood T cells by week 6.

The rearrangement joins TRBV5-1 to TRBJ1-1, with a weak D call TRBD1 (5 bases). The receptor comes from an adult with an advanced solid tumor such as melanoma, head and neck, liver or kidney cancer. Sequences were derived from CD4+ or CD8+ T cells sorted from blood, sampled in a trial of the OX40 agonist ivuxolimab. CDR3 amino acids: CASSPGDSNTEAFF. The CDR3 DNA is TGCGCCAGCAGCCCAGGTGACAGCAACACTGAAGCTTTCTTT.